This TCR beta chain comes out of a study of cytomegalovirus exposure and HLA in healthy donors. This CDR3 region has 15 residues. Germline V CDR1 and CDR2: MNHNS, SASEGT. Unmatched junction bases numbered 6, after V lost 1 base and J lost 3 bases. The PCR used 60 Vbeta and 13 Jbeta primers. The assay was immunoSEQ multiplex PCR, and TCRdb's table has in-frame clones only and misses some. Of some 150,000 clones listed, 76% are singletons. The study's findings and limits: It is likely that the observed cluster of highly shared sequence variants was a sequencing artifact. A later analysis revealed that TCR association rates differed between HLA loci, peaking at DRB1 and bottoming out at HLA-C.

In regard to this clone: Its antigen is currently unknown.

V is TRBV6-1 and J is TRBJ2-7; 7 positions match TRBD2. Input material: PBMCs. The clonotype comes from a woman between 40 and 55 years old in good health and CMV-seronegative. The CDR3 is CASSEGLAMGYEQYF. The CDR3 DNA reads TGTGCCAGCAGTGAAGGACTAGCAATGGGCTACGAGCAGTACTTC.